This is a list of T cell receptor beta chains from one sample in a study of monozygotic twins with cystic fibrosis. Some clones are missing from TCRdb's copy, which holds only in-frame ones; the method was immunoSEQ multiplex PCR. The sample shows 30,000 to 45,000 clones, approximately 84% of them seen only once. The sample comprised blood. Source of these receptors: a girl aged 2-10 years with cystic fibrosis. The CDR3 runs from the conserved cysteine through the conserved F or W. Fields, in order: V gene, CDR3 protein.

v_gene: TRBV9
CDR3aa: CASSPEGGPYNEQFF

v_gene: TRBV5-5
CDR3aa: CASSPGQAETQYF

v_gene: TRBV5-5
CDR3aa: CASSLDRVGNSPLHF

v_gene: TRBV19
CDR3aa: CASTPDGNSNQPQHF

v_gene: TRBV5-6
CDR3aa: CASSLGFSKNQPQHF

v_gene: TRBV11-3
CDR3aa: CASSPGRTRELFF

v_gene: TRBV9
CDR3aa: CASSATGWWRNNQPQHF

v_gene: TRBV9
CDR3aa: CASSEDAIRGASAFF

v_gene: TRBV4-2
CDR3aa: CASSQDLSPRGRDYLF

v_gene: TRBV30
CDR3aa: CAWSVGQGYQPQHF

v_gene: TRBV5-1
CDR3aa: CASSLGHPDTQYF

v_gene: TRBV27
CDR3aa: CASRRRLGRTYEQYF

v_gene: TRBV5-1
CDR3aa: CASSFSGGGTEQYF

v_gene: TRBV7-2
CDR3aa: CASSLDNNSPLHF

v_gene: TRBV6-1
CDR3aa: CASSEFGQGRSYEQYF

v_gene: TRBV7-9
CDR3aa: CASSLVVLYAAYQETQYF

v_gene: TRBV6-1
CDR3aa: CASSDGTGIAKNIQYF

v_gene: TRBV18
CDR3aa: CASSPDSQNTEAFF

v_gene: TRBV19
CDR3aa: CASSIRQASYNEQFF

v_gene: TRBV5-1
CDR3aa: CASSLEPNQPQHF

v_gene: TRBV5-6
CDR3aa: CASSTDGNNSPLHF

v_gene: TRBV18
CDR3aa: CASSPAGNYGYTF

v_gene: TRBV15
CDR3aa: CATSRKQGPSSYNSPLHF

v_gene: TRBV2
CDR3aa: CASSERWNTEAFF

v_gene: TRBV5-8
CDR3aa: CASSLLGGRTDTQYF

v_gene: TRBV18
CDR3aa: CASSSDAYNEQFF

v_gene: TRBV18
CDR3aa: CASSPPAATRTDTQYF

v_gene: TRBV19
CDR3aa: CASSISRNNYGYTF

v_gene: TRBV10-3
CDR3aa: CAISEPGQGHEQFF

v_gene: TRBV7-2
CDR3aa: CASSRDRGENQPQHF

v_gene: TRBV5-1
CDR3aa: CASSPGWGVVYEQYF

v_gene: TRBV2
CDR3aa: CASGDRSYEQYF

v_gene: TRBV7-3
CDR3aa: CASSLIPADTQYF

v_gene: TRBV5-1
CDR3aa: CASSFRQGGDTGELFF